This note documents a single TCR beta chain sequence. Other DNA variants within this sample encode the same CDR3. CDR3 length: 14 residues. CDR1 is MNHEY, CDR2 SMNVEV, per germline (reference sequence). V trimming: 4 bases; J trimming: 5 bases; junction bases outside the gene matches: 5. In the original workflow: Amplification with reference gene primers provided the estimates of nucleated cell counts. Generated by immunoSEQ multiplex PCR, the TCRdb table keeps only in-frame clones and is missing some. V, J and clone size reflect that table, while D and trimming were determined from the DNA. The sample yields tens of thousands of clones, around nine tenths seen once. This sample was taken from a study of blood T cell repertoires in COVID-19. Whole-study context: COVID-19 samples from acute and convalescent phases originated in the United States, Italy and Spain. PBMCs, B-cell-depleted T cells, or T cells were the source of the cDNA or gDNA that made up the material.

Sequenced sample: peripheral blood. V and J are TRBV27 and TRBJ1-1; TRBD1 matches at 9 bases. The TCR originated in a man between 50 and 59 years old with active or convalescent COVID-19. In DNA form, the CDR3 reads TGTGCCAGCAGTTCCCAGACAGGGGGAACTGAAGCTTTCTTT. It codes for CASSSQTGGTEAFF.